Each of the 15 T cell receptor beta chains below was sequenced from the same sample in a study of blood T cells in healthy people across ages. A second PCR of 7 to 11 cycles used a sample-barcoded 5' primer and a J-beta primer mix. TCRdb re-called the 5' RACE reads with MiXCR, one entry per CDR3 protein. The table has almost 1 million distinct CDR3 sequences, about 53% seen once. Material: blood. These receptors were obtained from an older woman in good health.

The rearrangement joins TRBV20-1 to TRBJ2-3; 7 bases map to TRBD2. J lost 4 bases, V lost 1 base, and 8 bases had no gene match. Germline-derived CDR1 and CDR2 are DFQATT and SNEGSKA (reference sequence). The CDR3 contains 15 residues. The CDR3 spells CSARGLREVADTQYF. The CDR3 bases are TGCAGTGCTAGAGGCCTTCGGGAGGTTGCAGATACGCAGTATTTT.

There are many counts of this clonotype. The gene calls are TRBV28 and TRBJ1-5; D might be TRBD1 (6 bases). Germline values: CDR1 MDHEN, CDR2 SYDVKM. Trimming left V 5 bases short and J 7 bases short, with 24 bases between. This CDR3 comprises 17 residues. CDR3 protein: CASSQRAVSRGRQPQHF. Written as DNA, the CDR3 is TGTGCCAGCAGTCAAAGAGCTGTCAGTCGGGGGCGGCAGCCCCAGCATTTT.

The V call is TRBV4-2, the J call TRBJ2-5, with no clear D. In germline, CDR1 is LGHNA, CDR2 YNFKEQ. The germline V and J ends were trimmed by 3 bases and 2 bases, with 7 bases remaining between them. The CDR3 spans 13 residues. The DNA for the CDR3 is TGTGCCAGCAGCCAGGCGACGCAAGAGACCCAGTACTTC. Amino acids: CASSQATQETQYF.

V usage is TRBV5-1 and J usage is TRBJ2-5; either TRBD1 or TRBD2 may fit D (6 bases each). The J call is doubtful: the DNA matches TRBJ2-7 better. CDR1 is SGHRS and CDR2 is YFSETQ in the germline V gene. This CDR3 spans 16 amino acids. CDR3 amino acids: CASSLGGGGPFDEQYF. Written as DNA, the CDR3 is TGCGCCAGCAGCTTGGGCGGAGGGGGACCTTTTGACGAGCAGTACTTC.

This clonotype was seen more than once but under ten times. The V and J genes are TRBV29-1 and TRBJ2-7, with D perhaps matching TRBD2 (6 bases). CDR1 and CDR2 (germline): SQVTM, ANQGSEA. This CDR3 is built from 12 residues. Trimming left V 0 bases short and J 4 bases short, with 7 bases between. The CDR3, as DNA: TGCAGCGTTGAAGATCGGGGGTACGAGCAGTACTTC. Its protein product is CSVEDRGYEQYF.

As regards this clonotype: At one end the junction does not follow the germline gene, possibly because of a read error. The genes are TRBV12-3 or TRBV12-4 and TRBJ1-4; no clear D. The CDR3 consists of 15 residues. In DNA form, the CDR3 reads TGTGCTAGCATCAACGGGCCTAGGACTAATGAAAAACTGTTTTTT. It yields the protein CASINGPRTNEKLFF.

This chain uses TRBV11-2 with TRBJ2-2, with D uncertain. Trimming removed 3 bases from V and 7 bases from J, with 9 bases in between. CDR3 length: 13 amino acids. CDR1 and CDR2 (germline): SGHAT, FQNNGV. The CDR3 loop is CASSFYGVGELFF. In DNA form, the CDR3 reads TGTGCCAGCAGCTTTTATGGTGTCGGGGAGCTGTTTTTT.

At least ten counts were recorded for this clonotype. The chain recombines TRBV7-6 with TRBJ2-1, with D tentatively TRBD2 (7 bases). The length of the CDR3 is 16 residues. Looked up from germline, CDR1 is SGHVS and CDR2 is FNYEAQ. Deletions cut 6 bases from V and 7 bases from J, with 22 bases between. The DNA for the CDR3 is TGTGCCAGCAGTTCCTCCGAAGGGGGGGGAGTTAATGAGCAGTTCTTC. As protein: CASSSSEGGGVNEQFF.

The chain employs TRBV6-2 or TRBV6-3 and TRBJ2-3; D is perhaps TRBD2 (5 bases). The germline V and J ends were trimmed by 5 bases and 6 bases, with 18 bases remaining between them. This CDR3 has 15 residues. Per germline, CDR1 MNHEY and CDR2 SVGEGT. CDR3: CASSQRDSRGDTQYF. The CDR3 DNA sequence: TGTGCCAGCAGTCAACGAGACTCGCGCGGGGATACGCAGTATTTT.

The genes are TRBV7-2 and TRBJ2-7, with TRBD1 as a possible D gene (5 bases). Per the germline V gene, CDR1 is SGHTA and CDR2 is FQGNSA. The CDR3 is made up of 15 amino acids. V gave up 1 base and J gave up 3 bases, with 13 bases separating them. CDR3 sequence (DNA): TGTGCCAGCAGCTTAGGGACACTTCCCAACTACGAGCAGTACTTC. Its translation is CASSLGTLPNYEQYF.

Turning to this clonotype: Germline and junction disagree at one end, which may indicate a read error. V and J are TRBV20-1 and TRBJ2-3; no reliable D call. Germline loops: CDR1 DFQATT, CDR2 SNEGSKA (reference sequence). CDR3 length: 12 residues. CDR3 loop: CRARSPTDTQYF. The CDR3, as DNA: TGCAGGGCTAGATCACCCACAGATACGCAGTATTTT.

This clonotype occurred once. This chain joins TRBV27 and TRBJ1-5; D is unresolved. CDR1 is MNHEY and CDR2 is SMNVEV in the germline V gene (reference sequence). CDR3 length equals 19 residues. Deletions cut 5 bases from V and 4 bases from J, with 27 bases between. CDR3 protein: CASSTRPLGIPSKNQPQHF. The CDR3 bases are TGTGCCAGCAGTACTCGTCCCCTCGGGATACCCTCAAAAAATCAGCCCCAGCATTTT.

Written as DNA, the CDR3 is TGTGCCAGCAGCGCCGGGGTATCACCAGGAACCACGTACTTC. Its translation: CASSAGVSPGTTYF. The chain carries TRBV9 and TRBJ2-5, with D tentatively TRBD2 (5 bases). This CDR3 has 14 residues. Looked up from germline, CDR1 is SGDLS and CDR2 is YYNGEE. V was shortened by 3 bases and J by 13 bases, with 22 bases between the two germline ends.

In this sample, this clonotype turned up a few times. V and J are TRBV28 and TRBJ1-1; D not resolved. Trimming stripped 5 bases from V and 10 bases from J, with 20 bases between. CDR1 is MDHEN and CDR2 is SYDVKM in the germline V gene. This CDR3 comprises 14 residues. CDR3 in amino acids: CASSPRREGRRAFF. CDR3 DNA sequence: TGTGCCAGCAGTCCGCGACGTGAGGGTCGGAGAGCTTTCTTT.

Concerning this clonotype itself: This could be a read error, since a much larger clone is one nucleotide away. The DNA for the CDR3 is TGTGCCACATCGGGCCCAAACCCCGTCTATGGCTACAACTTC. Translating it yields CATSGPNPVYGYNF. V is TRBV15 and J is TRBJ1-2; D is unresolved. The CDR3 is 14 amino acids. CDR1 and CDR2 from the germline V gene are LNHNV and YYDKDF (reference sequence). The full variable domain, its missing parts supplied by reference TRBV15 and TRBJ1-2, is DAMVIQNPRYQVTQFGKPVTLSCSQTLNHNVMYWYQQKSSQAPKLLFHYYDKDFNNEADTPDNFQSRRPNTSFCFLDIRSPGLGDTAMYLCATSGPNPVYGYNFGSGTRLTVV.